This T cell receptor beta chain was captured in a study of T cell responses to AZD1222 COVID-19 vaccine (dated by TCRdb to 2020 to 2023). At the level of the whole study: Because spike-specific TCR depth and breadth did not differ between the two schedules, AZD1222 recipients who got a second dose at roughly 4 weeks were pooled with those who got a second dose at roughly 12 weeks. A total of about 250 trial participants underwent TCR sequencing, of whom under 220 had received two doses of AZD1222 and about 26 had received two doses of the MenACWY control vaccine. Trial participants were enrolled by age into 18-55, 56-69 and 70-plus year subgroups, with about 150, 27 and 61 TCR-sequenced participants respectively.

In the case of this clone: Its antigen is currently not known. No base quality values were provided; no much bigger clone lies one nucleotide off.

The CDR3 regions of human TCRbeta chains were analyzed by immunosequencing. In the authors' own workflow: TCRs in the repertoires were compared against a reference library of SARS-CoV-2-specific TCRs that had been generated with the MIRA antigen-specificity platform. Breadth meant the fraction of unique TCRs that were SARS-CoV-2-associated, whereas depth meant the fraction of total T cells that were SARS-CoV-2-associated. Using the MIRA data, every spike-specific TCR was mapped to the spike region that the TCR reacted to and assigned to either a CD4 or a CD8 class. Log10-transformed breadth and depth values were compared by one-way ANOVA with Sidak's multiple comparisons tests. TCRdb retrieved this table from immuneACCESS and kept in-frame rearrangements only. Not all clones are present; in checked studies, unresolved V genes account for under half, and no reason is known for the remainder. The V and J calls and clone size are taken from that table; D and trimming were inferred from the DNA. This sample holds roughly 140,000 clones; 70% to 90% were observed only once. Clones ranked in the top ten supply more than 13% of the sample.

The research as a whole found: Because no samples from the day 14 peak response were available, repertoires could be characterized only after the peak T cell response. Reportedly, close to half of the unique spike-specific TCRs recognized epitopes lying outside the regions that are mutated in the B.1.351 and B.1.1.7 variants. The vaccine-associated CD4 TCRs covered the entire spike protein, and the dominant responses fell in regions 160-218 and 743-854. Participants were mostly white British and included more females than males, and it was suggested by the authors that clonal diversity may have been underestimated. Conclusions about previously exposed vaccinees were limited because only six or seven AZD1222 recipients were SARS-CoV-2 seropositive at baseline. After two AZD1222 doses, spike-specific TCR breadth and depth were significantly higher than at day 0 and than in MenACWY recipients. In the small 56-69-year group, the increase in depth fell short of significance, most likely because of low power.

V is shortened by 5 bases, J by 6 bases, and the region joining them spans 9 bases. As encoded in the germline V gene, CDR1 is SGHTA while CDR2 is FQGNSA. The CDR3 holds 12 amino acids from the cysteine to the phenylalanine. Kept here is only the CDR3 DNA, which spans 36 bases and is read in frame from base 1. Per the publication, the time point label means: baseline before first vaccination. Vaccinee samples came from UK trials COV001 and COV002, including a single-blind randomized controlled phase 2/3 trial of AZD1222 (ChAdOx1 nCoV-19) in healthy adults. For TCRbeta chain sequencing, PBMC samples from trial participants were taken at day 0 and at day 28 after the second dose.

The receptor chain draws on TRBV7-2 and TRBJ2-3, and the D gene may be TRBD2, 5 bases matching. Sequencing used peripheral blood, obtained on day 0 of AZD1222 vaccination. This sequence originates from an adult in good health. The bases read TGTGCCAGCAGCCCCCCGGGGGATACGCAGTATTTT. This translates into CASSPPGDTQYF.